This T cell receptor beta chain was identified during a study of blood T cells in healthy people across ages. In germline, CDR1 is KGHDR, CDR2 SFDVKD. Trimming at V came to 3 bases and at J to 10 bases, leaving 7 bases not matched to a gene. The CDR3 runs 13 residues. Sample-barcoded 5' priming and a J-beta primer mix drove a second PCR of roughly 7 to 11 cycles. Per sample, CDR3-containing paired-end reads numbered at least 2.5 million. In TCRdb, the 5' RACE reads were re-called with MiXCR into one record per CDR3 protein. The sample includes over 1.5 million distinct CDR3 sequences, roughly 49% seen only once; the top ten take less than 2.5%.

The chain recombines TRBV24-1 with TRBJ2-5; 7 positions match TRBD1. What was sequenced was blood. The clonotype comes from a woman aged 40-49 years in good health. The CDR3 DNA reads TGTGCCACCAGTGATCCCGGGACAGAGGGCCAGTACTTC. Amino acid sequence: CATSDPGTEGQYF.